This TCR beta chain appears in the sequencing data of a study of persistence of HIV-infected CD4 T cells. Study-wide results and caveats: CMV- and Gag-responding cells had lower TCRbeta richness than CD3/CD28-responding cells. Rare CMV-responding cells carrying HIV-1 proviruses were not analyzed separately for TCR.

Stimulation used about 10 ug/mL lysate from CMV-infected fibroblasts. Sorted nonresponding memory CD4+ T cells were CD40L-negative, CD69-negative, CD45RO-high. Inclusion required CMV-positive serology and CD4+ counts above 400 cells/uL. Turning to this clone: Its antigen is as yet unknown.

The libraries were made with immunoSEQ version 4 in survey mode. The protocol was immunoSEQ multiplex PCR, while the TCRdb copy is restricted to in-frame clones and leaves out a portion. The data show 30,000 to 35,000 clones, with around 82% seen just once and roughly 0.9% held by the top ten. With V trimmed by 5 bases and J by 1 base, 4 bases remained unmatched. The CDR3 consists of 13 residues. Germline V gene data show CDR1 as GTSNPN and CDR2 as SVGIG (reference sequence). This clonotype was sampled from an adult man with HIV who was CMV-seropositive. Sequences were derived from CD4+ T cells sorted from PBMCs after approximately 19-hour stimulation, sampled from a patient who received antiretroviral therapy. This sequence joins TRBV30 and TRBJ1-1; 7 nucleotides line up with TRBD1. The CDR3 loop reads CAWGQDSNTEAFF. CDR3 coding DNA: TGTGCCTGGGGACAGGACTCGAACACTGAAGCTTTCTTT. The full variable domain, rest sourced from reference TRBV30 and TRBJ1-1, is SQTIHQWPATLVQPVGSPLSLECTVEGTSNPNLYWYRQAAGRGLQLLFYSVGIGQISSEVPQNLSASRPQDRQFILSSKKLLLSDSGFYLCAWGQDSNTEAFFGQGTRLTVV.